The rows below give T cell receptor beta chains drawn from one sample of a study of T cell responses to AZD1222 COVID-19 vaccine. Measured with immunoSEQ multiplex PCR; TCRdb has only the in-frame clones, and not every one. The table includes 130,000 or so clones, approximately 85% detected once. The sample in question was peripheral blood, obtained on day 0 of AZD1222 vaccination. These receptors were obtained from an adult in good health. CDR3s include the opening cysteine and the closing phenylalanine or tryptophan. Each record gives: D gene, J gene, V gene, clone size, CDR3 DNA, CDR3 protein. D genes are given only for firm matches. Only some rows state a clone size, as once, few, many or a class for expanded clones.

d_call: NA; j_call: TRBJ2-7; v_call: TRBV5-1; clone_size: NA; cdr3_nt: TGCGCCAGCAGCTTGGGGCCAGGGCCCACCTCTGAGCAGTACTTC; cdr3_aa: CASSLGPGPTSEQYF
d_call: NA; j_call: TRBJ2-7; v_call: TRBV19; clone_size: NA; cdr3_nt: TGTGCCAGTAGTATAACGGACAGTTACGAGCAGTACTTC; cdr3_aa: CASSITDSYEQYF
d_call: NA; j_call: TRBJ1-4; v_call: TRBV27; clone_size: NA; cdr3_nt: TGTGCCAGCAGTACGTCCCAGGGTCCCTTTATTGAAAAACTGTTTTTT; cdr3_aa: CASSTSQGPFIEKLFF
d_call: NA; j_call: TRBJ1-1; v_call: TRBV28; clone_size: NA; cdr3_nt: TGTGCCAGCAGTTTGGTGGACCGGGACAATCCTGAAGCTTTCTTT; cdr3_aa: CASSLVDRDNPEAFF
d_call: NA; j_call: TRBJ2-3; v_call: TRBV6-5; clone_size: NA; cdr3_nt: TGTGCCAGCAGTTACTCGACCCTAGATACGCAGTATTTT; cdr3_aa: CASSYSTLDTQYF
d_call: NA; j_call: TRBJ1-5; v_call: TRBV3-1/TRBV3-2; clone_size: once; cdr3_nt: TGTGCCAGCAGCCAAGATTTGACAGTTAATCAGCCCCAGCATTTT; cdr3_aa: CASSQDLTVNQPQHF
d_call: NA; j_call: TRBJ1-2; v_call: TRBV5-5; clone_size: NA; cdr3_nt: TGTGCCAGCAGCTCCCAACAGGGCAACTATGGCTACACCTTC; cdr3_aa: CASSSQQGNYGYTF
d_call: TRBD1; j_call: TRBJ2-7; v_call: TRBV7-9; clone_size: NA; cdr3_nt: TGTGCCAGCAGCTTAATACAGGGGGGCATCGAGCAGTACTTC; cdr3_aa: CASSLIQGGIEQYF
d_call: NA; j_call: TRBJ1-5; v_call: TRBV19; clone_size: few; cdr3_nt: TGTGCCAGTAGTATAGGTGGGAATCAGCCCCAGCATTTT; cdr3_aa: CASSIGGNQPQHF
d_call: NA; j_call: TRBJ2-3; v_call: TRBV5-1; clone_size: NA; cdr3_nt: TGCGCCAGCAGCTTGGCCATAGGAGTGAACACAGATACGCAGTATTTT; cdr3_aa: CASSLAIGVNTDTQYF